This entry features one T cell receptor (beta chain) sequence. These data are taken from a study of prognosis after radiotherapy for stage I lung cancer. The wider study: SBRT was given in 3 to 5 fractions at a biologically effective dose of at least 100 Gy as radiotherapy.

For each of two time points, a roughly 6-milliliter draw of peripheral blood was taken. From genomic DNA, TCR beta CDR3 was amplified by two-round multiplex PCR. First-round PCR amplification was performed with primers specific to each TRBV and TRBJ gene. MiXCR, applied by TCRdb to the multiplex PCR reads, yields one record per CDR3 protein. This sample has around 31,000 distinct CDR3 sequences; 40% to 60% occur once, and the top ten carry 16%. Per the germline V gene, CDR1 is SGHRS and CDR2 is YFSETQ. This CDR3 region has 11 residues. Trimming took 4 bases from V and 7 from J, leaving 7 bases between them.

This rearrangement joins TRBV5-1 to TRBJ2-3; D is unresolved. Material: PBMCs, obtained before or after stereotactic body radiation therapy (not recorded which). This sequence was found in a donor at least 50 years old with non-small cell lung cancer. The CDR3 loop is CASSLHNTQYF. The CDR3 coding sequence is TGCGCCAGCAGCCTACACAATACGCAGTATTTT.